One sample yielded the 28 T cell receptor beta chains listed below, sequenced in a study of CD8 T cells in ankylosing spondylitis. TCRdb called the 5' RACE reads again in MiXCR, with one record for every CDR3 protein. This sample has about 500,000 distinct CDR3 sequences, with about 12% found just once. Their cognate antigens are unknown. Findings and caveats of the study: Seemingly distinctive of ankylosing spondylitis blood was a TCR beta motif formed by eight highly homologous variants.

Sequenced sample: blood, either unsorted or a sorted T cell fraction (not recorded which). The receptors were gathered from a male donor with ankylosing spondylitis.

The rearrangement uses TRBV4-2 and TRBJ2-1, with D perhaps TRBD2 (6 bases). Germline lookup yields CDR1 LGHNA and CDR2 YNFKEQ. The CDR3 runs 16 residues. Trimming took off 2 bases at V and 0 bases at J, with 11 bases between the two ends. The CDR3 DNA reads TGTGCCAGCAGCCAACCTCTAGCGTCCTCCTACAATGAGCAGTTCTTC. It codes for CASSQPLASSYNEQFF.

This clonotype appeared many times. This sequence joins TRBV29-1 and TRBJ2-5; D remains ambiguous. CDR1 SQVTM and CDR2 ANQGSEA come from the germline V gene. The CDR3 is 14 residues long. Trimming removed 7 bases from V and 1 base from J, with 16 bases in between. CDR3 DNA sequence: TGCAGCGCCCAGAACTCACTAATCCAAGAGACCCAGTACTTC. Translation: CSAQNSLIQETQYF.

This clonotype was seen a handful of times. The V gene is TRBV5-6, the J gene TRBJ2-5; D is possibly TRBD2 (6 bases). Germline lookup yields CDR1 SGHDT and CDR2 YYEEEE. The V gene lost 1 base and the J gene lost 5 bases, with 18 bases spanning the gap. The CDR3 length is 16 residues. The CDR3 sequence is CASSLKFYQRAETQYF. In DNA, the CDR3 is TGTGCCAGCAGCTTGAAATTTTATCAGCGGGCGGAGACCCAGTACTTC.

The V and J genes are TRBV27 and TRBJ2-1, with 8 bases that match TRBD2. V dropped 4 bases and J dropped 7; count of bases not matched to a gene: 9. In germline, CDR1 is MNHEY, CDR2 SMNVEV (reference sequence). This CDR3 contains 15 residues. The CDR3, as DNA: TGTGCCAGCAGTTGGAGCGGGAGTTGGGAAAATGAGCAGTTCTTC. It specifies CASSWSGSWENEQFF.

This clonotype was picked up many times. V gene TRBV7-2 combines with J gene TRBJ1-5; 9 bases align to TRBD1. The V gene's germline CDR1 is SGHTA and CDR2 FQGNSA. The CDR3 contains 13 residues. V was clipped by 8 bases and J by 6 bases; unmatched bases: 5. The CDR3 region is CASSQGAGQPQHF. The DNA for the CDR3 is TGTGCCAGCTCACAGGGGGCTGGTCAGCCCCAGCATTTT.

This clonotype occurred a few times. The chain links TRBV2 to TRBJ1-5; TRBD1 is a possible D gene (5 bases). CDR3 size: 14 residues. Trimming took off 11 bases at V and 3 bases at J, with 17 bases between the two ends. In germline, CDR1 is SNHLY, CDR2 FYNNEI. CDR3 loop: CAVSREENNQPQHF. The CDR3 nucleotides are TGTGCCGTTTCCAGGGAAGAAAACAATCAGCCCCAGCATTTT.

This clonotype was found a few times. The gene calls are TRBV7-2 and TRBJ1-1; the match to TRBD1 covers 8 bases. V lost 7 bases, J lost 2 bases, and 6 bases stayed unmatched. The CDR3 spans 14 residues. CDR1 and CDR2 from the germline V gene are SGHTA and FQGNSA. The CDR3 bases are TGTGCCAGCATTCTGGACAGGGCCAACACTGAAGCTTTCTTT. It translates to CASILDRANTEAFF.

This clonotype was seen only a few times. The chain has TRBV2 and TRBJ1-6, with TRBD1 identical over 12 bases. This CDR3 comprises 16 residues. The junction had 11 bases not matched to a gene; V was cut back by 10 bases and J by 7 bases. The V gene's germline CDR1 is SNHLY and CDR2 FYNNEI. CDR3 DNA sequence: TGTGCCACATCAATGGGACAGGGGGCGCAAAATTCACCCCTCCACTTT. Amino acid sequence: CATSMGQGAQNSPLHF.

The chain has TRBV20-1 and TRBJ1-5; TRBD1 matches at 7 bases. This CDR3 contains 15 residues. Germline loops: CDR1 DFQATT, CDR2 SNEGSKA (reference sequence). Trimming took 4 bases from V and 0 from J; bases not matched to a gene: 6. CDR3 amino acids: CSAIPRTGSNQPQHF. CDR3 nucleotide sequence: TGCAGTGCTATCCCCCGGACAGGTAGCAATCAGCCCCAGCATTTT.

This clonotype was counted between two and nine times. This chain joins TRBV27 and TRBJ2-7, with 7 bases lining up with TRBD1. This CDR3 spans 14 amino acids. J gave up 4 bases and V 6 bases, and 9 bases lay outside the gene matches. CDR1 and CDR2 (germline): MNHEY, SMNVEV (reference sequence). CDR3 in amino acids: CASSPGTEKYEQYV. CDR3 DNA sequence: TGTGCCAGCAGCCCTGGGACAGAGAAATACGAGCAGTACGTC.

This clonotype showed up just a few times. This CDR3 is CASSVAVGRTYGYTF. For the CDR3, the DNA is TGTGCCAGCAGCGTAGCCGTTGGCCGAACGTATGGCTACACCTTC. This chain uses TRBV9 with TRBJ1-2; D is uncertain. The V gene's germline CDR1 is SGDLS and CDR2 YYNGEE. The length of the CDR3 is 15 residues. Trimming removed 0 bases from V and 5 bases from J, with 14 bases in between.

This clonotype showed up many times. The chain is built from TRBV4-2 and TRBJ2-1; 8 nucleotides line up with TRBD1. Germline lookup yields CDR1 LGHNA and CDR2 YNFKEQ. With V trimmed by 8 bases and J by 4 bases, 10 bases remained unmatched. This CDR3 is built from 15 residues. The CDR3 sequence: CASRPGTGQYNEQFF. The CDR3 coding sequence is TGTGCCAGCCGCCCCGGGACAGGACAATACAATGAGCAGTTCTTC.

V and J are TRBV6-6 and TRBJ2-1, with no clear D. Trimming stripped 6 bases from V and 4 bases from J, with 7 bases between. The CDR3 is 12 residues long. Germline-derived CDR1 and CDR2 are MNHNY and SVGAGI (reference sequence). This chain's CDR3 is CASSNTYNEQFF. The CDR3 DNA is TGTGCCAGCAGCAACACGTACAATGAGCAGTTCTTC.

V is TRBV11-2 and J is TRBJ2-2; D is possibly TRBD2 (6 bases). The CDR3 contains 16 residues. Trimming removed 7 bases from V and 4 bases from J, with 19 bases in between. Germline V lookup: CDR1 SGHAT, CDR2 FQNNGV. CDR3 region: CASTPGDEKTTGELFF. The CDR3 coding sequence is TGTGCCAGCACCCCGGGGGACGAAAAGACCACCGGGGAGCTGTTTTTT.

This clonotype came up a few times. The chain is built from TRBV20-1 and TRBJ1-3; D unresolved. Germline assignment: CDR1 DFQATT and CDR2 SNEGSKA (reference sequence). V lost 2 bases and J 1 base, leaving 6 bases between the germline ends. The CDR3 sequence is 13 residues long. CDR3 in amino acids: CSARRLSGNTIYF. The CDR3 DNA reads as TGCAGTGCTAGAAGGTTGTCTGGAAACACCATATATTTT.

This clonotype was seen only a few times. This chain links TRBV12-3 or TRBV12-4 with TRBJ1-1, with D hard to call. The CDR3 loop spans 13 amino acids. Trimming shortened V by 3 bases and J by 8 bases, and 13 bases separated the two germline ends. The CDR3 sequence: CASSFARQIEAFF. Written as DNA, the CDR3 is TGTGCCAGCAGTTTTGCCAGGCAAATCGAAGCTTTCTTT.

The chain combines TRBV20-1 with TRBJ1-1; D is unresolved. CDR1 and CDR2 (germline): DFQATT, SNEGSKA (reference sequence). The V and J ends lost 3 bases and 5 bases respectively, with 16 bases between them. This CDR3 is 14 amino acids long. Written as DNA, the CDR3 is TGCAGTGCTAGTTTTGACCCCCCGCGAACTGAAGCTTTCTTT. Protein: CSASFDPPRTEAFF.

The sample holds a few counts of this clonotype. The chain carries TRBV30 and TRBJ1-1; 8 bases map to TRBD1. The CDR3 consists of 13 residues. Losses at the gene ends were 5 bases for V and 1 base for J; bases not matched to a gene: 3. Germline V CDR1 and CDR2: GTSNPN, SVGIG (reference sequence). The CDR3: CAWEDRANTEAFF. The CDR3 nucleotides read TGTGCCTGGGAGGACAGGGCGAACACTGAAGCTTTCTTT.

This clonotype was detected a few times. V is TRBV12-3 or TRBV12-4 and J is TRBJ2-5, with 7 bases matching TRBD1. CDR3 size: 14 residues. With V trimmed by 10 bases and J by 2 bases, 10 bases remained unmatched. Written as DNA, the CDR3 is TGTGCCACCTCCCGGGACAGAGGACAAGAGACCCAGTACTTC. Protein: CATSRDRGQETQYF.

This clonotype appeared many times. This rearrangement joins TRBV5-1 to TRBJ2-2; TRBD2 might be the D (6 bases). The germline CDR1 and CDR2 sequences are SGHRS and YFSETQ. The CDR3 is 14 residues long. Trimming pared 5 bases from V and 3 bases from J, leaving 11 bases between. The CDR3 sequence is CASRWTGDTGELFF. CDR3 nucleotides: TGCGCCAGCAGGTGGACGGGAGACACCGGGGAGCTGTTTTTT. The whole variable domain, filled in from reference TRBV5-1 and TRBJ2-2, reads KAGVTQTPRYLIKTRGQQVTLSCSPISGHRSVSWYQQTPGQGLQFLFEYFSETQRNKGNFPGRFSGRQFSNSRSEMNVSTLELGDSALYLCASRWTGDTGELFFGEGSRLTVL.

J is TRBJ1-5 and V is TRBV28; D ambiguous. CDR3 length: 15 residues. Germline lookup yields CDR1 MDHEN and CDR2 SYDVKM. Trimming pared 2 bases from V and 11 bases from J, leaving 19 bases between. CDR3 region: CASSLLRLSSLSQHF. Here the CDR3 DNA reads TGTGCCAGCAGTTTACTGCGTCTAAGCAGTCTTTCCCAGCATTTT.

This chain links TRBV30 with TRBJ1-3; no clear D gene. Trimming left V 2 bases short and J 0 bases short, with 14 bases between. There are 16 residues in the CDR3. Germline assignment: CDR1 GTSNPN and CDR2 SVGIG (reference sequence). The CDR3 reads CAWSHRQDLSGNTIYF. CDR3 coding DNA: TGTGCCTGGAGTCACCGTCAGGATCTCTCTGGAAACACCATATATTTT.

This clonotype came up a few times. The V gene is TRBV2, the J gene TRBJ2-7; D is ambiguous. This CDR3 spans 12 amino acids. V was shortened by 5 bases and J by 5 bases, with 10 bases between the two germline ends. Germline V gene lookup returns CDR1 SNHLY and CDR2 FYNNEI. DNA of the CDR3: TGTGCCAGCAGTCCCGACGAAGACGAGCAGTACTTC. This codes for CASSPDEDEQYF.

This clonotype was found many times. V usage is TRBV2 and J usage is TRBJ2-1; TRBD1 might be the D (5 bases). V lost 3 bases to trimming and J lost 5 bases, with 8 bases between them. Germline-derived CDR1 and CDR2 are SNHLY and FYNNEI. CDR3 length: 13 amino acids. Written as DNA, the CDR3 is TGTGCCAGCAGTGACAGGGTCAACAATGAGCAGTTCTTC. This codes for CASSDRVNNEQFF. Full variable domain (missing parts from reference TRBV2 and TRBJ2-1): EPEVTQTPSHQVTQMGQEVILRCVPISNHLYFYWYRQILGQKVEFLVSFYNNEISEKSEIFDDQFSVERPDGSNFTLKIRSTKLEDSAMYFCASSDRVNNEQFFGPGTRLTVL.

This clonotype appeared a few times. The chain links TRBV15 to TRBJ2-7, with D possibly TRBD1 on 5 matching bases. Trimming shortened V by 0 bases and J by 4 bases, and 7 bases separated the two germline ends. The germline V gene has CDR1 LNHNV and CDR2 YYDKDF (reference sequence). This CDR3 is 13 amino acids long. Written as DNA, the CDR3 is TGTGCCACCAGCAGAGATAAGGGGTACGAGCAGTACTTC. Amino acids: CATSRDKGYEQYF.

The rearrangement joins TRBV24-1 to TRBJ2-2; 8 bases map to TRBD2. The V gene's germline CDR1 is KGHDR and CDR2 SFDVKD. The CDR3 covers 15 residues. V was clipped by 3 bases and J by 5 bases; unmatched bases: 4. The CDR3 sequence is CATSDPTSGTGELFF. The CDR3 region has the DNA TGTGCCACCAGTGATCCCACTAGCGGAACCGGGGAGCTGTTTTTT.

V and J are TRBV6-4 and TRBJ2-3, with TRBD1 as a possible D gene (5 bases). Germline V gene data show CDR1 as MRHNA and CDR2 as SNTAGT. The ends were cut back, 0 bases at V and 1 base at J, with 14 bases in the middle. The CDR3 consists of 17 residues. CDR3 DNA: TGTGCCAGCAGTGACTCCACAGGACGGTTTGGCACAGATACGCAGTATTTT. Amino acids: CASSDSTGRFGTDTQYF.

The chain has TRBV30 and TRBJ1-4; TRBD1 aligns across 7 bases. The CDR3 is made up of 14 amino acids. The germline V gene encodes CDR1 GTSNPN and CDR2 SVGIG (reference sequence). Germline trimming cut 0 bases from V and 7 bases from J; bases unmatched to any gene: 5. The CDR3 region is CAWSVRQGAEKLFF. The DNA of the CDR3 is TGTGCCTGGAGTGTACGACAGGGAGCTGAAAAACTGTTTTTT.